The clone carrying this T cell receptor beta chain was counted only a few times. Antigen: not known. The TCR beta libraries were generated through quantitative 5'-RACE incorporating molecular barcodes. TCRdb independently ran MiXCR on the 5' RACE reads; one entry per CDR3 protein. The table lists hundreds of thousands of distinct CDR3 sequences, roughly 10% of them singletons, with 0.51% in the top ten. The sample originates from a study of CD8 T cells in ankylosing spondylitis. The study, taken as a whole, reports: Disease-linked clones were found to be CD8+ and relatively rare in peripheral blood. Past research had described some motif variants in reactive arthritis synovial fluid and blood. Seemingly distinctive of ankylosing spondylitis blood was a TCR beta motif formed by eight highly homologous variants. Clones tied to disease were said to be significantly enriched in matched ankylosing spondylitis synovial fluid.

CDR3 length: 14 amino acids. Deletions cut 7 bases from V and 3 bases from J, with 15 bases between. CDR1 and CDR2 from the germline V gene are SNHLY and FYNNEI. This clonotype originated in a male donor with ankylosing spondylitis. Sequenced material: blood, either unsorted or a sorted T cell fraction (not recorded which). The chain has TRBV2 and TRBJ2-5; no firm D call. The CDR3 nucleotides are TGTGCCAGCACCGTGAACGGTGGAAAAGAGACCCAGTACTTC. Protein: CASTVNGGKETQYF.